What follows describes a single T cell receptor beta chain. The antigen is unknown. Germline V gene sequence: CDR1 SGHAT, CDR2 FQNNGV. Trimming removed 6 bases from V and 10 bases from J, with 10 bases in between. The CDR3 totals 12 residues. These data come from a study of cytomegalovirus exposure and HLA in healthy donors. This table comes from immunoSEQ multiplex PCR, and its TCRdb copy is limited to in-frame clones, with some not included. The profile shows tens of thousands of clones, about 90% of them singletons. General study findings and limits: The tendency of first-cohort TCR clusters to co-occur in the 100 to 150 validation repertoires emerged from a later analysis.

This TCR derives from a woman younger than 35 in good health and CMV-seropositive. The sample consisted of PBMCs. The gene calls are TRBV11-2 and TRBJ1-6, with D perhaps TRBD1 (5 bases). CDR3 coding DNA: TGTGCCAGCAGAGGGGCCGGGTCACCCCTCCACTTT. Encoded protein: CASRGAGSPLHF.